A selection of T cell receptor beta chains follows, all from one sample in a study of cytomegalovirus exposure and HLA in healthy donors. This table comes from immunoSEQ multiplex PCR, and its TCRdb copy is limited to in-frame clones, with some not included. Seen here are tens of thousands of clones, roughly 78% observed once, and the top ten hold 4% to 5.5%. Sequencing input: PBMCs. The receptors here all came from a woman younger than 45 in good health and CMV-seronegative. Both conserved end residues are part of each CDR3. A D gene is named only where the DNA matches it firmly. Some rows mark clone size as missing; the rest say once, few, many or name a class of expanded clone.

.	TRBJ2-5	TRBV7-8	.	TGTGCCAGCAGCCTCAGGGTTACGTTAGAGACCCAGTACTTC	CASSLRVTLETQYF
.	TRBJ2-5	TRBV10-2	TRBD2	TGCGCCAGCATCGAGGGGACTAGCGACCTGGAGACCCAGTACTTC	CASIEGTSDLETQYF
.	TRBJ2-7	TRBV1	.	TGCACCAGCAGCCCGTACCGCGGCGGGGGCTACGAGCAGTACTTC	CTSSPYRGGGYEQYF
.	TRBJ2-5	TRBV6-5	.	TGTGCCAGCAGTTACACTACCCAACAAGAGACCCAGTACTTC	CASSYTTQQETQYF
.	TRBJ2-3	TRBV6-1	.	TGTGCCAGCAGTGAAAACTCGTTGTCGCAGTATTTT	CASSENSLSQYF
few	TRBJ2-7	TRBV6-5	TRBD1	TGTGCCAGCGGATGGACAGGGAGCTCCTACGAGCAGTACTTC	CASGWTGSSYEQYF
.	TRBJ2-7	TRBV29-1	.	TGCGGTGCGAGGGAGGGGGACTACGAGCAGTACTTC	CGAREGDYEQYF
.	TRBJ2-7	TRBV6-1	TRBD2	TGTGCCAGCTCTTCACCGGGACTATCCTACGAGCAGTACTTC	CASSSPGLSYEQYF
few	TRBJ1-4	TRBV5-4	TRBD1	TGTGCCAGCAGCCGGGACAGGGAGGATGAAAAACTGTTTTTT	CASSRDREDEKLFF
.	TRBJ2-7	TRBV7-9	TRBD2	TGTGCCAGCAGCCCCCAACGGCGGGAGGATTCCTACGAGCAGTACTTC	CASSPQRREDSYEQYF
.	TRBJ2-7	TRBV5-6	TRBD2	TGTGCCAGCAGCCCGGTAGCGGGCTCCTACGAGCAGTACTTC	CASSPVAGSYEQYF
.	TRBJ2-7	TRBV25-1	.	TGTGCCAGCAGTGAATCAGGGGACGAGCAGTACTTC	CASSESGDEQYF
.	TRBJ1-2	TRBV19	TRBD1	TGTGCCAGTAACGGGACAGAAACCTATGGCTACACCTTC	CASNGTETYGYTF
.	TRBJ1-4	TRBV7-9	.	TGTGCCAGCAGCCGGGAAGGCTGGGGTGAAAAACTGTTTTTT	CASSREGWGEKLFF
few	TRBJ2-6	TRBV2	TRBD1	TGTGCCAGCAGCTTACTAAGGACAGGCCACTCTGGGGCCAACGTCCTGACTTTC	CASSLLRTGHSGANVLTF
.	TRBJ1-2	TRBV9	TRBD1	TGTGCCAGCAGCGCCTCCGGGACAGCTAACTATGGCTACACCTTC	CASSASGTANYGYTF
once	TRBJ1-2	TRBV7-9	TRBD1	TGTGCCAGCAGCTATTCTAACACAGGGGGGCCATATGGCTACACCTTC	CASSYSNTGGPYGYTF
.	TRBJ1-1	TRBV5-1	TRBD1	TGCGCCAGCAGCTTGACAGGGGCGAACACTGAAGCTTTCTTT	CASSLTGANTEAFF
.	TRBJ2-1	TRBV11-3	.	TGTGCCAGCAGCGGCGGGGACTCCTACAATGAGCAGTTCTTC	CASSGGDSYNEQFF
.	TRBJ2-2	TRBV30	.	TGTGCCTGGCGGACTTACACCGGGGAGCTGTTTTTT	CAWRTYTGELFF
.	TRBJ2-5	TRBV5-1	TRBD1	TGCGCCAGCAGCAATGACAGGGCACAAGAGACCCAGTACTTC	CASSNDRAQETQYF
.	TRBJ2-7	TRBV2	.	TGTGCCAGCAGTGAATTCAGGGTGAATGAGCAGTACTTC	CASSEFRVNEQYF
once	TRBJ1-1	TRBV14	.	TGTGCCAGCAGCCTCGCTGTCTGGAGCACTGAAGCTTTCTTT	CASSLAVWSTEAFF
.	TRBJ2-1	TRBV6-5	TRBD2	TGTGCCAGCAGCCGAAGCGGGAGATACTACAATGAGCAGTTCTTC	CASSRSGRYYNEQFF
.	TRBJ1-2	TRBV29-1	TRBD1	TGCAGCGTTGACGGTCAGGGGGAGGCCTCGGACTATGGCTACACCTTC	CSVDGQGEASDYGYTF
few	TRBJ2-2	TRBV6-5	TRBD1	TGTGCCAGCAGTAGGGACAGGGAGTTGTCGGAGCTGTTTTTT	CASSRDRELSELFF
.	TRBJ1-5	TRBV6-5	.	TGTGCCAGCAGCCCTTGGGGGGACAATCAGCCCCAGCATTTT	CASSPWGDNQPQHF
.	TRBJ2-1	TRBV7-9	TRBD1	TGTGCCAGCGTCTTCGACAGGGGGCCCTACAATGAGCAGTTCTTC	CASVFDRGPYNEQFF
once	TRBJ1-2	TRBV6-1	TRBD1	TGTGCCAGCCGCAGAGACAGGGGGGGAAACTATGGCTACACCTTC	CASRRDRGGNYGYTF
once	TRBJ1-1	TRBV10-1	.	TGCGCCAGCAGTCCAGGGGTATCCGAAGCTTTCTTT	CASSPGVSEAFF
.	TRBJ2-3	TRBV29-1	.	TGCAGCGTCGAACAGGGCTCGGCAGATACGCAGTATTTT	CSVEQGSADTQYF
once	TRBJ1-2	TRBV30	.	TGTGCCTGGAGTGTAGAGTCTCCGGGGGGCTACACCTTC	CAWSVESPGGYTF
.	TRBJ2-3	TRBV6-4	TRBD2	TGTGCCAGCAGTGCCGGGGGGGACGCAGATACGCAGTATTTT	CASSAGGDADTQYF
.	TRBJ1-2	TRBV29-1	.	TGCAGCGTTGAGCCAGGGAACTATGGCTACACCTTC	CSVEPGNYGYTF
once	TRBJ2-1	TRBV5-3	TRBD2	TGTGCCAGAAGCTTGGCCGTGTTGCGGGAGGCACCTTGGAATGAGCAGTTCTTC	CARSLAVLREAPWNEQFF
.	TRBJ1-5	TRBV30	TRBD1	TGTGCCTGGAGTTCCGGGACAGCTAGCAATCAGCCCCAGCATTTT	CAWSSGTASNQPQHF
.	TRBJ2-7	TRBV4-3	TRBD2	TGCGCCAGCAGCCAAGGGACAGCGGGAGGATGGGAGCAGTACTTC	CASSQGTAGGWEQYF
.	TRBJ2-5	TRBV9	TRBD1	TGTGCCAGCAGCCCGCAGCGGACAGGGGGGGAGACCCAGTACTTC	CASSPQRTGGETQYF
.	TRBJ1-1	TRBV25-1	.	TGTGCCAGCAGTGCCAGGGAGGGCACTGAAGCTTTCTTT	CASSAREGTEAFF
.	TRBJ1-5	TRBV10-3	.	TGTGCCATCAGGGAACAGGGACGCAATCAGCCCCAGCATTTT	CAIREQGRNQPQHF
few	TRBJ1-5	TRBV19	.	TGTGCCAGTAGGAACACAGGGATCCAGCATTTT	CASRNTGIQHF
.	TRBJ2-7	TRBV7-9	TRBD1	TGTGCCAGCAGCCAAGGGGGCAGCTCCTACGAGCAGTACTTC	CASSQGGSSYEQYF
.	TRBJ1-4	TRBV4-1	.	TGCGCCAGCAGCCACATGGGCCGGGAAAAGAATGAAAAACTGTTTTTT	CASSHMGREKNEKLFF
.	TRBJ1-2	TRBV6-1	TRBD1	TGTGCCAGCAAGGACAGGGCAGCGGGCTACACCTTC	CASKDRAAGYTF
.	TRBJ2-2	TRBV29-1	.	TGCAGCGTTCTCCTTACGAACACCGGGGAGCTGTTTTTT	CSVLLTNTGELFF
.	TRBJ1-1	TRBV5-8	.	TGTGCCAGCAGCTTGGGGGCAGGGTTTGATGGGATGAACACTGAAGCTTTCTTT	CASSLGAGFDGMNTEAFF
.	TRBJ2-5	TRBV7-8	.	TGTGCCAGCAGCTACCGGGGTCGGGGGACCTCCGGGAGAGAGACCCAGTACTTC	CASSYRGRGTSGRETQYF
few	TRBJ2-6	TRBV30	TRBD2	TGTGCCTGGGGGACTAGCGGGGTAACTGGGGCCAACGTCCTGACTTTC	CAWGTSGVTGANVLTF
once	TRBJ2-7	TRBV5-1	TRBD2	TGCGCCAGCAGCTCTTTAGCGGGGGTTTACGCAGAGCAGTACTTC	CASSSLAGVYAEQYF
.	TRBJ1-1	TRBV11-2	TRBD1	TGTGCCAGCAGCCTACCGCGACAGGGCACTGAAGCTTTCTTT	CASSLPRQGTEAFF
.	TRBJ2-7	TRBV4-1	TRBD2	TGCGCCAGCAGCCGAGCGGGAGACAGTGCCTACGAGCAGTACTTC	CASSRAGDSAYEQYF
.	TRBJ1-1	TRBV11-2	.	TGTGCCAGCAGCTTATCGGGTAAACGCACTGAAGCTTTCTTT	CASSLSGKRTEAFF
.	TRBJ1-2	TRBV5-1	.	TGCGCCAGCAGCCCGCGAGGGCCAGACGGGCGTTATGGCTACACCTTC	CASSPRGPDGRYGYTF
.	TRBJ1-1	TRBV10-3	.	TGTGCCATCAGTGTTACAGGTAGGAACACTGAAGCTTTCTTT	CAISVTGRNTEAFF
.	TRBJ2-2	TRBV30	TRBD2	TGTGCCTGGAGTGTATCAGGCCTGGGGAGGGGGCTGTTTTTT	CAWSVSGLGRGLFF
few	TRBJ2-3	TRBV2	.	TGTGCCAGCAGTAAAGGACTACACACAGATACGCAGTATTTT	CASSKGLHTDTQYF
.	TRBJ2-2	TRBV15	TRBD1	TGTGCCACCAGCAGCACCGACAGGGGATGGACCGGGGAGCTGTTTTTT	CATSSTDRGWTGELFF
.	TRBJ2-7	TRBV5-4	TRBD1	TGTGCCAGCAGCTGGGGGTCGGGACAGGGTTCACACGAGCAGTACTTC	CASSWGSGQGSHEQYF
.	TRBJ2-5	TRBV18	.	TGTGCCAGCTCACCACCTAGTACAGAGACCCAGTACTTC	CASSPPSTETQYF